The following is a TCR beta chain sequence with its context. MiXCR was run by TCRdb on the reads, yielding one entry per CDR3 protein. Of nearly 550,000 distinct CDR3 sequences in the sample, approximately 17% are singletons; the top ten hold roughly a quarter. The entry originates in a study of T cell repertoires in cytomegalovirus infection. The TCR originated in a human donor in good health (CMV status not recorded). Some clones in this sample may be carry-over from other donors' samples. The sequenced sample consisted of CD8+ T cells from PBMCs.

CDR3 loop: CATSPQRVMGDEQFF. CDR3 nucleotide sequence: TGTGCCACCAGCCCTCAGCGGGTGATGGGCGATGAGCAGTTCTTC. The V call is TRBV15, the J call TRBJ2-1, with D possibly matching TRBD2 (6 bases). Germline V CDR1 and CDR2: LNHNV, YYDKDF (reference sequence). Trimming left V 5 bases short and J 8 bases short, with 19 bases between. The CDR3 loop spans 15 amino acids. Full variable domain (rest looked up from reference TRBV15 and TRBJ2-1): DAMVIQNPRYQVTQFGKPVTLSCSQTLNHNVMYWYQQKSSQAPKLLFHYYDKDFNNEADTPDNFQSRRPNTSFCFLDIRSPGLGDTAMYLCATSPQRVMGDEQFFGPGTRLTVL.